This passage covers 30 T cell receptor beta chains from one sample sequenced in a study of control samples from healthy donors and cancer patients (dated by TCRdb to about 2020). The library was made by the immunoSEQ multiplex PCR assay. Sourced from immuneACCESS, this table was stored by TCRdb with only in-frame sequences that have V and J called. A share of the clones is absent; for the studies checked, an unresolved V gene accounts for under half, and the remainder has no known explanation. Recorded for this sample are about 120,000 clones; approximately 90% of them occurred a single time. The ten largest account for under 2.5% of the sample. Sequencing input: blood. These receptor sequences come from a woman aged 65 to 85 in good health.

The chain recombines TRBV4-1 with TRBJ1-3; 9 bases agree with TRBD1. The V segment lost 2 bases and the J segment 8 bases; nucleotides outside the gene matches: 10. Germline V gene lookup returns CDR1 MGHRA and CDR2 YSYEKL. This CDR3 region has 16 residues. The CDR3, as DNA: TGCGCCAGCAGCCAATCCGGGACAGGGCATAGAGACACCATATATTTT. Translating gives CASSQSGTGHRDTIYF.

The chain is built from TRBV6-6 and TRBJ2-1, with D tentatively TRBD1 (5 bases). Germline loops: CDR1 MNHNY, CDR2 SVGAGI (reference sequence). Between the trimmed V and J ends, which lost 0 bases and 1 base, there was a span of 10 bases. The length of the CDR3 is 16 residues. The CDR3 protein is CASSYSTRASYNEQFF. The CDR3 bases are TGTGCCAGCAGTTACTCGACCAGGGCTTCCTACAATGAGCAGTTCTTC.

This chain links TRBV6-1 with TRBJ1-5; D might be TRBD1 (6 bases). V lost 0 bases and J 0 bases, leaving 18 bases between the germline ends. CDR3 length: 19 amino acids. Germline lookup yields CDR1 MNHNS and CDR2 SASEGT. CDR3 loop: CASSEAPGIYRVSNQPQHF. The CDR3 DNA sequence: TGTGCCAGCAGTGAAGCGCCAGGAATTTACAGGGTTAGCAATCAGCCCCAGCATTTT.

The gene calls are TRBV2 and TRBJ2-1, with 8 positions matching TRBD1. V trimming: 8 bases; J trimming: 7 bases; junction bases outside the gene matches: 13. Germline V CDR1 and CDR2: SNHLY, FYNNEI. There are 15 residues in the CDR3. Written as DNA, the CDR3 is TGTGCCAGCCTGACCGGGACAGGTAACGTTAATGAGCAGTTCTTC. Amino acids: CASLTGTGNVNEQFF.

The DNA for the CDR3 is TGTGCCAGCAGCTTAGCGCTGGCCCGCAGCGAGCAGTACTTC. Its translation is CASSLALARSEQYF. The chain combines TRBV7-2 with TRBJ2-7; D call uncertain. Trimming cost V 0 bases and J 6 bases, with 12 bases left between them. The germline CDR1 and CDR2 sequences are SGHTA and FQGNSA. The CDR3 extends over 14 amino acids. The variable domain in full, with the rest retrieved from reference TRBV7-2 and TRBJ2-7, is GAGVSQSPSNKVTEKGKDVELRCDPISGHTALYWYRQSLGQGLEFLIYFQGNSAPDKSGLPSDRFSAERTGGSVSTLTIQRTQQEDSAVYLCASSLALARSEQYFGPGTRLTVT.

This clone was observed a few times. CDR3 sequence (DNA): TGCGCCAGCAGCTTGATGGGGAGGACCATATATTTT. As protein: CASSLMGRTIYF. This chain uses TRBV5-1 with TRBJ1-3, with unresolved D. The CDR3 is made up of 12 amino acids. Germline CDR1 is SGHRS and CDR2 is YFSETQ. V was trimmed by 1 base and J by 10 bases, leaving 9 bases between them.

The chain carries TRBV19 and TRBJ1-2, with D possibly being TRBD1 (5 bases). Germline loops: CDR1 LNHDA, CDR2 SQIVND (reference sequence). The CDR3 length is 15 residues. Trimming shortened V by 1 base and J by 4 bases, and 13 bases separated the two germline ends. The CDR3 DNA reads as TGTGCCAGTAGTATAGTCCCTCGGGGCGCCTATGGCTACACCTTC. Protein product: CASSIVPRGAYGYTF.

The chain is built from TRBV27 and TRBJ2-5; 7 positions match TRBD2. Germline V gene lookup returns CDR1 MNHEY and CDR2 SMNVEV (reference sequence). Unmatched junction bases numbered 10, after V lost 3 bases and J lost 0 bases. This CDR3 has 17 amino acids. CDR3 in amino acids: CASSLAPGGVYQETQYF. The CDR3, as DNA: TGTGCCAGCAGTTTGGCCCCTGGGGGGGTGTACCAAGAGACCCAGTACTTC.

Only one count was recorded for this clone. CDR3 sequence (DNA): TGTGCCAGCAGCTCCGACAGGGGGCAGGAAGCTTTCTTT. Translation: CASSSDRGQEAFF. The gene calls are TRBV7-2 and TRBJ1-1; TRBD1 aligns across 10 bases. V gave up 4 bases and J gave up 8 bases; unmatched junction bases: 4. Germline assignment: CDR1 SGHTA and CDR2 FQGNSA. The CDR3 runs to 13 residues. Full variable domain (rest looked up from reference TRBV7-2 and TRBJ1-1): GAGVSQSPSNKVTEKGKDVELRCDPISGHTALYWYRQSLGQGLEFLIYFQGNSAPDKSGLPSDRFSAERTGGSVSTLTIQRTQQEDSAVYLCASSSDRGQEAFFGQGTRLTVV.

The rearrangement uses TRBV7-3 and TRBJ1-1; 7 positions match TRBD1. Germline V lookup: CDR1 SGHTA, CDR2 FQGTGA. This CDR3 contains 13 residues. J was trimmed by 7 bases and V by 2 bases; bases with no gene match: 4. The chain's CDR3 is CASSLGTDSEAFF. The CDR3 nucleotides read TGTGCCAGCAGCTTAGGGACAGACAGTGAAGCTTTCTTT.

The CDR3 sequence is CASSLESGGPPGELFF. CDR3 in DNA: TGCGCCAGCAGCTTGGAGTCGGGGGGGCCGCCCGGGGAGCTGTTTTTT. The chain is built from TRBV5-1 and TRBJ2-2, with TRBD2 identical over 8 bases. Trimming at V came to 0 bases and at J to 6 bases, leaving 7 bases not matched to a gene. Germline V gene data show CDR1 as SGHRS and CDR2 as YFSETQ. The length of the CDR3 is 16 residues.

The rearrangement links TRBV7-3 to TRBJ2-2, with D perhaps assigned TRBD1 or TRBD2 (6 bases each). CDR1 is SGHTA and CDR2 is FQGTGA in the germline V gene. V gave up 3 bases and J gave up 7 bases, with 12 bases separating them. The CDR3 is made up of 14 amino acids. The CDR3 DNA is TGTGCCAGCAGCTTCTCGGGGGCCGGCGGGGAGCTGTTTTTT. This sequence encodes CASSFSGAGGELFF.

The CDR3 protein is CASSAAGTGLTEAFF. The DNA for the CDR3 is TGCGCCAGCAGCGCCGCCGGGACAGGGCTCACTGAAGCTTTCTTT. The V call is TRBV5-1, the J call TRBJ1-1; TRBD1 matches 9 bases. V was pared by 4 bases and J by 4 bases, with 8 bases of the junction left unmatched. Germline V gene sequence: CDR1 SGHRS, CDR2 YFSETQ. The CDR3 sequence is 15 residues long.

V usage is TRBV6-5 and J usage is TRBJ1-1; 7 bases match TRBD1. The CDR3 covers 12 residues. CDR1 is MNHEY and CDR2 is SVGAGI in the germline V gene. The V and J ends lost 5 bases and 8 bases, in that order; junction bases with no gene match: 5. The CDR3 here is CASSRTGEEAFF. The CDR3, as DNA: TGTGCCAGCAGTCGAACAGGGGAAGAAGCTTTCTTT.

The chain joins TRBV29-1 to TRBJ1-2, with TRBD1 matching over 11 bases. This CDR3 contains 14 residues. The J segment lost 8 bases and the V segment lost 3 bases, leaving 8 bases of the junction unmatched. CDR1 and CDR2 from the germline V gene are SQVTM and ANQGSEA. CDR3 coding DNA: TGCAGCGTTGAGGTCGGACAGGGGGCGGGCGGCTACACCTTC. This encodes CSVEVGQGAGGYTF. The whole variable domain, remainder taken from reference TRBV29-1 and TRBJ1-2, is SAVISQKPSRDICQRGTSLTIQCQVDSQVTMMFWYRQQPGQSLTLIATANQGSEATYESGFVIDKFPISRPNLTFSTLTVSNMSPEDSSIYLCSVEVGQGAGGYTFGSGTRLTVV.

The chain recombines TRBV6-4 with TRBJ2-3, with TRBD2 matching over 10 bases. Germline V gene data show CDR1 as MRHNA and CDR2 as SNTAGT. The J segment lost 6 bases and the V segment lost 0 bases, leaving 6 bases of the junction unmatched. The CDR3 contains 16 residues. The CDR3 protein is CASSDSKAGGPDTQYF. The CDR3 DNA reads TGTGCCAGCAGTGACTCTAAAGCGGGGGGGCCGGATACGCAGTATTTT.

The chain employs TRBV15 and TRBJ1-1; D gene uncertain. The V gene's germline CDR1 is LNHNV and CDR2 YYDKDF (reference sequence). This CDR3 region has 15 residues. Trimming took 0 bases from V and 2 from J, leaving 10 bases between them. The DNA of the CDR3 is TGTGCCACCAGCAGAGATCGCCCAATCAACACTGAAGCTTTCTTT. It specifies CATSRDRPINTEAFF.

The chain is built from TRBV29-1 and TRBJ1-2; possibly TRBD1 for D (6 bases). The CDR3 contains 14 residues. Germline CDR1 is SQVTM and CDR2 is ANQGSEA. The V end was cut by 1 base, the J end by 5 bases, with 14 bases between. Here the CDR3 reads CSVEVLGAGYGYTF. CDR3 nucleotides: TGCAGCGTTGAAGTTCTGGGGGCAGGGTATGGCTACACCTTC.

The chain employs TRBV6-4 and TRBJ2-7, with unresolved D. Between the trimmed V and J ends, which lost 10 bases and 4 bases, there was a span of 5 bases. Germline V CDR1 and CDR2: MRHNA, SNTAGT. The CDR3 covers 9 residues. CDR3 amino acids: CATPYEQYF. In DNA form, the CDR3 reads TGTGCCACCCCATACGAGCAGTACTTC.

The chain couples TRBV19 to TRBJ2-3; D gene ambiguous. Trimming took 6 bases from V and 3 from J, leaving 10 bases between them. The CDR3 is 13 residues long. Germline V gene sequence: CDR1 LNHDA, CDR2 SQIVND (reference sequence). CDR3 DNA: TGTGCCAGTAGGGGCCCGGAGACAGATACGCAGTATTTT. Its translation: CASRGPETDTQYF.

The chain employs TRBV7-9 and TRBJ1-5, with D possibly being TRBD1 (5 bases). Per the germline V gene, CDR1 is SEHNR and CDR2 is FQNEAQ (reference sequence). V was cut by 4 bases and J by 9 bases, with 16 bases left in between. This CDR3 is 14 amino acids long. The CDR3 loop reads CASSWGGGPRPQHF. CDR3 DNA: TGTGCCAGCAGCTGGGGCGGAGGCCCCCGGCCCCAGCATTTT.

Only a few counts were recorded for this clone. V usage is TRBV2 and J usage is TRBJ1-5; 10 bases are shared with TRBD1. Germline assignment: CDR1 SNHLY and CDR2 FYNNEI. The CDR3 loop spans 19 amino acids. V trimming: 3 bases; J trimming: 0 bases; junction bases outside the gene matches: 11. This CDR3 reads CASSDGTGVIRGSNQPQHF. CDR3 coding DNA: TGTGCCAGCAGTGACGGGACAGGGGTAATTCGCGGTAGCAATCAGCCCCAGCATTTT.

The V gene is TRBV3-1 (or the pseudogene TRBV3-2), the J gene TRBJ1-2, with D hard to call. The germline V gene encodes CDR1 LGHDT and CDR2 YNNKEL (reference sequence). Trimming took off 0 bases at V and 4 bases at J, with 15 bases between the two ends. This CDR3 comprises 16 residues. CDR3 DNA: TGTGCCAGCAGCCAAGATTCGTCAAGGGAATCCTATGGCTACACCTTC. Protein product: CASSQDSSRESYGYTF.

The chain couples TRBV7-8 to TRBJ2-7; 7 bases align to TRBD1. Germline V lookup: CDR1 SGHVS, CDR2 FQNEAQ. This CDR3 contains 15 residues. V shed 5 bases, J shed 2 bases, and the junction held 9 bases outside the gene matches. CDR3 nucleotides: TGTGCCAGCAGCAACCGCCGGGACAGCCCCTACGAGCAGTACTTC. Encoded protein: CASSNRRDSPYEQYF.

The rearrangement joins TRBV19 to TRBJ2-2; TRBD2 matches 10 bases. The CDR3 contains 16 residues. Germline trimming cut 4 bases from V and 3 bases from J; bases unmatched to any gene: 5. The germline V gene has CDR1 LNHDA and CDR2 SQIVND (reference sequence). The CDR3, as DNA: TGTGCCAGTAGTAGGAGCGGGGGGGCATACACCGGGGAGCTGTTTTTT. It specifies CASSRSGGAYTGELFF.

The rearrangement uses TRBV6-1 and TRBJ2-5; D remains unclear. This CDR3 has 17 residues. Trimming stripped 4 bases from V and 4 bases from J, with 22 bases between. Germline V lookup: CDR1 MNHNS, CDR2 SASEGT. CDR3 bases: TGTGCCAGCAGTGCTGCCCGCGTGGATCCAAGGGCAGAGACCCAGTACTTC. This encodes CASSAARVDPRAETQYF.

This sequence joins TRBV10-1 and TRBJ1-1, with D unresolved. The CDR3 totals 13 residues. Germline V lookup: CDR1 WNHNN, CDR2 SYGVQD (reference sequence). Trimming took 5 bases from V and 0 from J, leaving 7 bases between them. The CDR3 sequence is CASSKTVNTEAFF. CDR3 bases: TGCGCCAGCAGTAAAACAGTGAACACTGAAGCTTTCTTT.

Here the CDR3 DNA reads TGTGCCAGCAGTGACCCTCAGACAGGGCCATGGACCCAGTACTTC. It translates to CASSDPQTGPWTQYF. The J gene is TRBJ2-5, the V gene TRBV6-1; 7 bases are shared with TRBD1. This CDR3 is built from 15 residues. Per the germline V gene, CDR1 is MNHNS and CDR2 is SASEGT. V lost 3 bases and J lost 7; bases outside the gene matches: 11.

The chain couples TRBV3-1 (or the pseudogene TRBV3-2) to TRBJ1-1, with 12 bases that match TRBD1. The germline V gene has CDR1 LGHDT and CDR2 YNNKEL (reference sequence). V shed 1 base, J shed 10 bases, and the junction held 7 bases outside the gene matches. The length of the CDR3 is 15 residues. The DNA for the CDR3 is TGTGCCAGCAGCCAAGTCTGGGACAGGGGGCGCGGAGCTTTCTTT. It codes for CASSQVWDRGRGAFF.

This clone was counted once. The CDR3 sequence: CASSLDRGGTDTQYF. CDR3 DNA: TGTGCCAGCAGCTTAGACCGGGGGGGGACAGATACGCAGTATTTT. The chain recombines TRBV7-2 with TRBJ2-3, with 8 bases fitting TRBD2. The CDR3 totals 15 residues. V lost 1 base and J lost 3; bases outside the gene matches: 3. CDR1 and CDR2 (germline): SGHTA, FQGNSA.